The next 8 T cell receptor beta chains were all read from a single sample in a study of T cell repertoires in cytomegalovirus infection. No cognate antigen is known for these TCRs. TCRdb analysed the reads with MiXCR anew, one entry per CDR3 protein. The table has some 920,000 distinct CDR3 sequences, 30% to 40% seen once. Sequenced material: cultured CD8+ T cells from PBMCs, taken from culture after CMV antigen stimulation. These receptors all stem from a human donor in good health (CMV status not recorded). Some clones in this sample may be carry-over from other donors' samples.

CDR3 amino acids: CASSVGVGLTYEQYF. DNA of the CDR3: TGTGCCAGCAGTGTCGGGGTAGGGTTGACCTACGAGCAGTACTTC. The chain combines TRBV2 with TRBJ2-7; tentatively, D is TRBD2 (5 bases). Germline CDR1 reads SNHLY; CDR2 reads FYNNEI. With 4 bases removed from V and 2 bases from J, the gap between germline ends came to 15 bases. The CDR3 is 15 residues long.

V usage is TRBV7-4 and J usage is TRBJ1-2, with D perhaps TRBD1 (5 bases). The CDR3 loop spans 13 amino acids. Looked up from germline, CDR1 is SGHVT and CDR2 is SQSDAQ. V was shortened by 3 bases and J by 3 bases, with 8 bases between the two germline ends. The CDR3 region has the DNA TGTGCCAGCAGCTTTGGGGCGGACTATGGCTACACCTTC. Translated, it gives CASSFGADYGYTF.

The table lists this clonotype with a few counts. V gene TRBV27 combines with J gene TRBJ1-1; D may be TRBD1 (5 bases). Germline assignment: CDR1 MNHEY and CDR2 SMNVEV (reference sequence). This CDR3 is built from 16 residues. V was cut by 5 bases and J by 1 base, with 17 bases left in between. CDR3 residues: CASSPFPGGTNTEAFF. For the CDR3, the DNA is TGTGCCAGCAGTCCCTTCCCTGGAGGGACGAACACTGAAGCTTTCTTT.

This chain links TRBV7-9 with TRBJ1-2; TRBD1 matches at 7 bases. After removal of 5 bases from V and 6 bases from J, the junction contained 9 bases not matched to a gene. The CDR3 is made up of 14 amino acids. Germline V gives CDR1 SEHNR, CDR2 FQNEAQ (reference sequence). The DNA for the CDR3 is TGTGCCAGCAGCCCTCCCGGGACAGCACATGGCTACACCTTC. Translating gives CASSPPGTAHGYTF.

The sample holds a few counts of this clonotype. The V gene is TRBV6-6, the J gene TRBJ2-1; 9 nucleotides align to TRBD1. The CDR3 consists of 15 residues. The germline CDR1 and CDR2 sequences are MNHNY and SVGAGI (reference sequence). Trimming removed 5 bases from V and 5 bases from J; junction bases left unmatched: 7. The DNA of the CDR3 is TGTGCCAGCAGTCCTTACAGGGGGCTGAACAATGAGCAGTTCTTC. This encodes CASSPYRGLNNEQFF.

The CDR3 here is CASSLASGGAYEQYV. CDR3 in DNA: TGTGCCAGCAGTTTAGCCAGCGGGGGGGCTTACGAGCAGTACGTC. The J gene is TRBJ2-7, the V gene TRBV27; the match to TRBD2 covers 10 bases. The V gene's germline CDR1 is MNHEY and CDR2 SMNVEV (reference sequence). After removal of 2 bases from V and 4 bases from J, the junction contained 5 bases not matched to a gene. The CDR3 spans 15 residues.

This clonotype was counted at least ten times. The V gene is TRBV7-6, the J gene TRBJ2-1; TRBD1 is a possible D gene (6 bases). The V end was cut by 5 bases, the J end by 4 bases, with 12 bases between. Germline lookup yields CDR1 SGHVS and CDR2 FNYEAQ. CDR3 size: 14 residues. CDR3 nucleotide sequence: TGTGCCAGCAGCCTATGGGACATATACAATGAGCAGTTCTTC. Amino acid sequence: CASSLWDIYNEQFF.

The rearrangement links TRBV11-2 to TRBJ2-7, with D possibly called TRBD1 or TRBD2 (5 bases each). This CDR3 is 14 amino acids long. Germline CDR1 reads SGHAT; CDR2 reads FQNNGV. V lost 3 bases, J lost 7 bases, and 16 bases lay in between. CDR3: CASSFLGTLGEQYV. CDR3 sequence (DNA): TGTGCCAGCAGCTTCCTAGGGACCTTGGGGGAGCAGTACGTC.